The T cell receptor (beta chain) described here comes from a study of T cell repertoires in cytomegalovirus infection (dated by TCRdb to between 2018 and 2021). The study in broad terms: Alongside well-studied HLA-B-restricted epitopes, the peptide stimulations were aimed at recently identified HLA-C-restricted CMV epitopes, whose presentation resists viral immunomodulation. Because public TCR beta signatures pointed to carriage of CMV infection together with the matching HLA type, the HLA type of each donor mattered for the analysis. General findings and caveats noted by the study authors: Carriers of CMV infection plus the relevant HLA type were discriminated by the cumulative frequency of public TCR beta family members in the study cohort and in an independent approximately 400-donor cohort. The ex vivo response was dominated by HLA-C-restricted CMV-specific TCR beta clonotypes, and the single most frequent clonotype in two of eight donors was supplied by these HLA-C-restricted clonotypes.

About this clonotype itself: Its antigen is unknown. One base away there is no much larger clone; base qualities are not given.

The run used an Illumina HiSeq 1500. Using fastp trimming at Q25 and MiXCR clonotype assembly, TCRdb reanalyzed the public sequencing data and kept in-frame beta chains. Identical CDR3 protein sequences are pooled into one entry, listed with their most common genes and DNA. In this sample the table shows roughly 340,000 distinct CDR3 sequences, 25% to 35% of which occur a single time. Together, the top ten hold 20% of the sample. Measured from the cysteine to the phenylalanine, the CDR3 is 17 residues long. Only the CDR3 DNA stays, 51 bases, in frame from base 1. V is shortened by 2 bases, J by 4 bases, and the region joining them spans 18 bases. Looking up the germline V gene yields CDR1 SGHTA and CDR2 FQGNSA. What this sample's treatment or condition label stands for: in vitro stimulation with specific CMV peptide epitopes to enrich CMV-specific T cells.

This receptor was obtained from a human donor in good health (CMV status not recorded). Some clones in this sample may be carry-over from other donors' samples. The V and J genes are TRBV7-2 and TRBJ2-1, with a weak D call of TRBD1 (6 bases match). The specimen was cultured PBMCs, collected from culture after CMV antigen stimulation. The nucleotide sequence reads TGTGCCAGCAGCTTAACCTCCACAGGGAAGGTTTACAATGAGCAGTTCTTC. It is translated as CASSLTSTGKVYNEQFF.